The 15 T cell receptor beta chains below come from one sample, sequenced in a study of T cell repertoires in cytomegalovirus infection. One entry per CDR3 protein results from TCRdb running MiXCR on the reads. The sample shows approximately 400,000 distinct CDR3 sequences, approximately 32% of them seen only once. The sequencing sample was made of PBMCs. The receptors shown here come from a human donor in good health (CMV status not recorded). Some clones in this sample may be carry-over from other donors' samples.

This clonotype was counted between two and nine times. The chain carries TRBV7-6 and TRBJ2-3; 9 positions agree with TRBD1. This CDR3 has 15 residues. V shed 6 bases and J 4 bases; nucleotides not matched to a gene: 8. CDR1 and CDR2 from the germline V gene are SGHVS and FNYEAQ. The DNA of the CDR3 is TGTGCCAGCAGGACGGGACAGGGATTTTCAGATACGCAGTATTTT. It encodes CASRTGQGFSDTQYF. Together with reference TRBV7-6 and TRBJ2-3, the CDR3 gives the full variable domain: GAGVSQSPRYKVTKRGQDVALRCDPISGHVSLYWYRQALGQGPEFLTYFNYEAQQDKSGLPNDRFSAERPEGSISTLTIQRTEQRDSAMYRCASRTGQGFSDTQYFGPGTRLTVL.

On this clonotype: The germline gene is not matched at one end of the junction; a read error may be the cause. Here the CDR3 reads CSAGNPEAFF. CDR3 nucleotides: TGCAGCGCAGGGAACCCTGAAGCTTTCTTT. The genes are TRBV29-1 and TRBJ1-1, with TRBD1 as a possible D gene (5 bases). The germline V gene encodes CDR1 SQVTM and CDR2 ANQGSEA. The CDR3 covers 10 residues.

The rearrangement uses TRBV5-1 and TRBJ1-6, with D possibly being TRBD1 (6 bases). The CDR3 length is 15 residues. Germline V CDR1 and CDR2: SGHRS, YFSETQ. Trimming removed 4 bases at V and 8 bases at J, with 16 bases between. The CDR3 is CASSETGPADSPLHF. Written as DNA, the CDR3 is TGCGCCAGCAGCGAAACAGGGCCGGCGGATTCACCCCTCCACTTT.

This chain joins TRBV28 and TRBJ1-5; D is unresolved. This CDR3 is 17 amino acids long. Trimming shortened V by 5 bases and J by 2 bases, and 19 bases separated the two germline ends. CDR1 is MDHEN, CDR2 SYDVKM, per germline. The CDR3 is CASSLVPQVEGNQPQHF. CDR3 sequence (DNA): TGTGCCAGCAGTCTAGTCCCCCAGGTTGAGGGCAATCAGCCCCAGCATTTT.

Notes on this clonotype: This may be a read error: a much more frequent sequence differs by one nucleotide. The chain employs TRBV6-1 and TRBJ1-6, with TRBD1 matching over 9 bases. The germline gives CDR1 MNHNS, CDR2 SASEGT. CDR3 size: 15 residues. J gave up 12 bases and V 6 bases, and 12 bases lay outside the gene matches. The CDR3 reads CASSAYGTGSLPLHF. The CDR3 DNA reads as TGTGCCAGCAGCGCCTACGGGACAGGGAGCTTACCCCTCCACTTT.

This clonotype turned up a few times. The rearrangement links TRBV10-3 to TRBJ2-1; weak D call: TRBD1 (6 bases). Trimming left V 1 base short and J 4 bases short, with 11 bases between. The germline V gene encodes CDR1 ENHRY and CDR2 SYGVKD. This CDR3 has 15 residues. The CDR3 DNA follows: TGTGCCATCAGTGAGTACAGGGCTGAATACAATGAGCAGTTCTTC. As protein: CAISEYRAEYNEQFF.

There are many counts of this clonotype. The J gene is TRBJ2-1, the V gene TRBV4-3, with D perhaps matching TRBD2 (5 bases). Trimming removed 1 base from V and 4 bases from J, with 5 bases in between. Germline CDR1 and CDR2: LGHNA and YSLEER. The CDR3 runs to 13 residues. CDR3 sequence (DNA): TGCGCCAGCAGCCAAGCGGGGTACAATGAGCAGTTCTTC. It yields the protein CASSQAGYNEQFF.

This chain connects TRBV2 to TRBJ2-5, with D perhaps matching TRBD2 (6 bases). The CDR3 length is 14 residues. The V end was cut by 6 bases, the J end by 7 bases, with 18 bases between. Germline V CDR1 and CDR2: SNHLY, FYNNEI. CDR3 in amino acids: CASRQEGPPWTQYF. The CDR3 DNA sequence: TGTGCCAGCAGACAGGAGGGACCCCCTTGGACCCAGTACTTC.

V is TRBV25-1 and J is TRBJ1-2; 7 nucleotides match TRBD1. Germline values: CDR1 MGHDK, CDR2 SYGVNS. J gave up 8 bases and V 4 bases, and 13 bases lay outside the gene matches. The CDR3 consists of 15 residues. The CDR3 nucleotides are TGTGCCAGCAGTGCTTCTTCGACAGGGTCGGACGGCTACACCTTC. Protein: CASSASSTGSDGYTF.

The table lists this clonotype with a few counts. The chain has TRBV5-5 and TRBJ2-3; 10 bases are shared with TRBD1. V shed 6 bases, J shed 4 bases, and the junction held 8 bases outside the gene matches. The CDR3 is made up of 15 amino acids. Germline V gene lookup returns CDR1 SGHKS and CDR2 YYEKEE (reference sequence). The CDR3 here is CASNLRQGAADTQYF. The CDR3 DNA sequence: TGTGCCAGCAACCTTCGACAGGGGGCCGCAGATACGCAGTATTTT.

There are many counts of this clonotype. The chain recombines TRBV7-2 with TRBJ2-2; no definite D call. The V and J ends lost 6 bases and 6 bases respectively, with 11 bases between them. The CDR3 consists of 13 residues. The V gene's germline CDR1 is SGHTA and CDR2 FQGNSA. Written as DNA, the CDR3 is TGTGCCAGCAGGAGAAAAGCGTCCGGGGAGCTGTTTTTT. It is translated as CASRRKASGELFF.

This clonotype was counted many times. The rearrangement joins TRBV7-6 to TRBJ2-5, with D unresolved. V gave up 5 bases and J gave up 3 bases, with 13 bases separating them. CDR1 is SGHVS and CDR2 is FNYEAQ in the germline V gene. This CDR3 has 14 amino acids. The CDR3 nucleotides are TGTGCCAGCAGCCCCAGTGGATCCAAAGAGACCCAGTACTTC. It yields the protein CASSPSGSKETQYF.

This clonotype showed up just a few times. The chain couples TRBV18 to TRBJ1-4; 9 bases match TRBD1. Trimming removed 3 bases from V and 1 base from J; junction bases left unmatched: 0. CDR3 length: 15 amino acids. Germline V gives CDR1 KGHSH, CDR2 LQKENI. The CDR3 reads CASSPDRGTNEKLFF. In DNA, the CDR3 is TGTGCCAGCTCACCGGACAGGGGAACTAATGAAAAACTGTTTTTT.

The DNA of the CDR3 is TGTGCCAGCAGCCAAGTGGGCGGGGGGGCAGATACGCAGTATTTT. This gives the protein CASSQVGGGADTQYF. The chain links TRBV3-1 to TRBJ2-3; 9 bases align to TRBD2. The CDR3 spans 15 residues. Losses at the gene ends were 1 base for V and 4 bases for J; bases not matched to a gene: 3. Germline loops: CDR1 LGHDT, CDR2 YNNKEL (reference sequence).

This clonotype was seen many times. The rearrangement links TRBV5-6 to TRBJ2-5; maybe TRBD1 (6 bases). The germline V gene encodes CDR1 SGHDT and CDR2 YYEEEE. Trimming removed 0 bases at V and 2 bases at J, with 11 bases between. The CDR3 has 15 residues. The CDR3 DNA reads as TGTGCCAGCAGCTTGGCCGGCAGGGGACAAGAGACCCAGTACTTC. Protein: CASSLAGRGQETQYF.